The sequence of this T cell receptor beta chain was determined in a study of blood T cell repertoires in COVID-19. Study overall: There were acute and convalescent COVID-19 samples, and they came from the United States, Italy and Spain. PBMCs, B-cell-depleted T cells, or T cells provided the cDNA or gDNA that made up the material.

The CDR3 has 15 amino acids. Germline CDR1 SGDLS, CDR2 YYNGEE. V lost 3 bases, J lost 3 bases, and 15 bases lay in between. Sequenced by immunoSEQ multiplex PCR; TCRdb stores in-frame clones only, minus some. The data hold tens of thousands of clones, with approximately 80% observed a single time. The source is a human donor in a cohort sampled during active COVID-19. The sequencing input was peripheral blood. V gene TRBV9 combines with J gene TRBJ1-2, with D maybe TRBD1 (6 bases). In DNA form, the CDR3 reads TGTGCCAGCAGCGCTCAGGACAGCACTTACTATGGCTACACCTTC. Protein: CASSAQDSTYYGYTF. Drawing the rest from reference TRBV9 and TRBJ1-2, the complete variable domain is DSGVTQTPKHLITATGQRVTLRCSPRSGDLSVYWYQQSLDQGLQFLIQYYNGEERAKGNILERFSAQQFPDLHSELNLSSLELGDSALYFCASSAQDSTYYGYTFGSGTRLTVV.